The source of this T cell receptor (beta chain) is a study of T cell responses to AZD1222 COVID-19 vaccine. Study information: Pooling of second doses given at about 4 or about 12 weeks was done. Overall study results and limits: Researchers took repertoire samples only after the peak T cell response had come. CD4 TCRs linked to vaccination spanned spike, dominating at 160-218 and 743-854.

Comments on this clone: Its antigen is currently unknown.

V was cut by 0 bases and J by 6 bases, with 13 bases left in between. The germline V gene has CDR1 SGDLS and CDR2 YYNGEE. The CDR3 covers 15 residues. TCRdb keeps only in-frame clones here, not all; method: immunoSEQ multiplex PCR. The profile shows about 55,000 clones, more than 70% of them singletons. The sequence came from an adult in good health. This rearrangement joins TRBV9 to TRBJ1-3, with D possibly matching TRBD1 (5 bases). The input for sequencing was peripheral blood, taken on day 0 of AZD1222 vaccination. The CDR3 region is CASSVVPGQANTIYF. The CDR3 region has the DNA TGTGCCAGCAGCGTAGTCCCGGGGCAGGCAAACACCATATATTTT.